What follows are 27 T cell receptor beta chains derived from one specimen sequenced in a study of Graves' ophthalmopathy and Graves' hyperthyroidism. CDR3 regions of TCR beta were amplified from RNA transcripts. After a first-round RT-PCR with HTBI primers, a second-round multiplex PCR was run. TCRdb reanalysed the multiplex PCR reads using MiXCR and keeps one entry per CDR3 protein. The sample shows about 1.2 million distinct CDR3 sequences, roughly 35% of them seen only once. Sequencing was carried out using peripheral blood or thyroid tissue (not recorded which). All receptors derive from an adult man with Graves' hyperthyroidism.

This clonotype has at least ten counts. V usage is TRBV7-7 and J usage is TRBJ2-5; no reliable D call. Deletions cut 2 bases from V and 5 bases from J, with 9 bases between. Germline assignment: CDR1 SSHAT and CDR2 FNYEAQ (reference sequence). The CDR3 length is 13 residues. The CDR3 DNA is TGTGCCAGCAGCTTAACCCACTCCGAGACCCAGTACTTC. Residues: CASSLTHSETQYF.

Many counts were recorded for this clonotype. The genes are TRBV2 and TRBJ2-7; D remains unclear. The CDR3 covers 16 residues. V gave up 3 bases and J gave up 6 bases, with 21 bases separating them. The germline V gene encodes CDR1 SNHLY and CDR2 FYNNEI. The CDR3 loop reads CASSDDSEEGSFEQYF. Written as DNA, the CDR3 is TGTGCCAGCAGTGATGACTCCGAGGAAGGATCTTTCGAGCAGTACTTC. Full variable domain (outside the CDR3, taken from reference TRBV2 and TRBJ2-7): EPEVTQTPSHQVTQMGQEVILRCVPISNHLYFYWYRQILGQKVEFLVSFYNNEISEKSEIFDDQFSVERPDGSNFTLKIRSTKLEDSAMYFCASSDDSEEGSFEQYFGPGTRLTVT.

This chain connects TRBV6-1 to TRBJ1-5; perhaps TRBD1 as D (5 bases). Trimming pared 3 bases from V and 1 base from J, leaving 16 bases between. CDR1 is MNHNS, CDR2 SASEGT, per germline. The CDR3 runs to 17 residues. CDR3 region: CASSDPVGGRSNQPQHF. The DNA of the CDR3 is TGTGCCAGCAGTGACCCCGTGGGGGGTAGAAGCAATCAGCCCCAGCATTTT.

This chain uses TRBV6-2 or TRBV6-3 with TRBJ1-6, with 9 bases fitting TRBD1. This CDR3 spans 16 amino acids. The trim removed 2 bases at V and 9 bases at J, leaving 8 bases unmatched. From germline, CDR1 is MNHEY and CDR2 SVGEGT. CDR3 residues: CASSYPSGQGSSPLHF. The CDR3 DNA reads TGTGCCAGCAGTTACCCGTCGGGACAGGGAAGTTCACCCCTCCACTTT.

This clonotype came up once. A much bigger clone sits one base away, suggesting this may be a read error. The chain is built from TRBV7-8 and TRBJ2-7, with 7 bases fitting TRBD1. Germline V gene lookup returns CDR1 SGHVS and CDR2 FQNEAQ. The CDR3 runs to 17 residues. With V trimmed by 5 bases and J by 6 bases, 19 bases remained unmatched. The CDR3: CASSPRTLTGFHLEQYF. The DNA of the CDR3 is TGTGCCAGCAGCCCACGAACATTGACAGGGTTTCATCTCGAGCAGTACTTC.

The chain links TRBV9 to TRBJ2-6; no clear D gene. V dropped 3 bases and J dropped 0 bases, with 10 bases sitting between them. The CDR3 covers 16 residues. CDR1 and CDR2 (germline): SGDLS, YYNGEE. This CDR3 is CASSEISSSGANVLTF. The CDR3 coding sequence is TGTGCCAGCAGCGAAATATCAAGCTCTGGGGCCAACGTCCTGACTTTC.

The J gene is TRBJ2-3, the V gene TRBV14, with 9 bases aligning to TRBD2. Germline values: CDR1 SGHDN, CDR2 FVKESK. The CDR3 has 17 residues. V trimming: 1 base; J trimming: 5 bases; junction bases outside the gene matches: 10. DNA of the CDR3: TGTGCCAGCAGCCAAGGTGTTCAAGCGGGGGGACGAGATACGCAGTATTTT. Amino acid sequence: CASSQGVQAGGRDTQYF.

This clonotype was recorded at least ten times. J is TRBJ1-2 and V is TRBV29-1; 9 bases line up with TRBD1. The CDR3 covers 14 residues. The germline CDR1 and CDR2 sequences are SQVTM and ANQGSEA. V shed 6 bases, J shed 8 bases, and the junction held 13 bases outside the gene matches. The CDR3 DNA reads TGCAGCGTCCAACAGGACAGGGGCATACAAGGCTACACCTTC. Protein sequence: CSVQQDRGIQGYTF. Using reference TRBV29-1 and TRBJ1-2 for the parts outside the CDR3, the full variable domain is SAVISQKPSRDICQRGTSLTIQCQVDSQVTMMFWYRQQPGQSLTLIATANQGSEATYESGFVIDKFPISRPNLTFSTLTVSNMSPEDSSIYLCSVQQDRGIQGYTFGSGTRLTVV.

For this clonotype: Since a much larger clone is just one base distant, this may be a read error. The chain carries TRBV20-1 and TRBJ2-1; D is unresolved. Germline assignment: CDR1 DFQATT and CDR2 SNEGSKA (reference sequence). This CDR3 comprises 14 residues. CDR3 nucleotide sequence: TGCAGTGCTTTAGGGTGGGTAACCTACAATGAGCAGTGCTTC. It encodes CSALGWVTYNEQCF.

This clonotype was found many times. The chain employs TRBV7-9 and TRBJ1-5; D call uncertain. The CDR3 runs 13 residues. The germline CDR1 and CDR2 sequences are SEHNR and FQNEAQ (reference sequence). V was pared by 5 bases and J by 4 bases, with 9 bases between. The CDR3, as DNA: TGTGCCAGCAGCCACGGGAGAAATCAGCCCCAGCATTTT. Amino acids: CASSHGRNQPQHF.

This clonotype was seen only once. The germline gene is not matched at one end of the junction; a read error may be the cause. The chain carries TRBV10-3 and TRBJ2-7, with TRBD1 as a possible D gene (5 bases). This CDR3 spans 16 amino acids. Germline CDR1 and CDR2: ENHRY and SYGVKD. CDR3 protein: CASSYSPTAFLGEQYF. The CDR3 DNA reads TGTGCCAGCAGTTACTCTCCGACAGCTTTCCTGGGCGAGCAGTACTTC.

This clonotype was counted ten times or more. The chain joins TRBV13 to TRBJ1-2; D is uncertain. Germline V CDR1 and CDR2: PRHDT, FYEKMQ (reference sequence). The V end was cut by 4 bases, the J end by 4 bases, with 16 bases between. The CDR3 loop spans 15 amino acids. In DNA, the CDR3 is TGTGCCAGCAGCTCAGACACGGGAAGAATCTATGGCTACACCTTC. It translates to CASSSDTGRIYGYTF.

This clonotype has only one observation. The conserved closing phenylalanine or tryptophan is absent in this CDR3, likely reflecting a read error. This chain uses TRBV7-4 with TRBJ1-1; D unclear. Germline V gene sequence: CDR1 SGHVT, CDR2 SQSDAQ. The CDR3 totals 14 residues. The V end was cut by 5 bases, the J end by 1 base, with 11 bases between. CDR3 DNA sequence: TGTGCCAGCAGCCCCCCGACCTCGAACACTGAAGCTTTCCTT. Translated: CASSPPTSNTEAFL.

The chain is built from TRBV6-2 or TRBV6-3 and TRBJ1-1; TRBD1 matches at 12 bases. J lost 3 bases, V lost 8 bases, and 10 bases had no gene match. Germline CDR1 reads MNHEY; CDR2 reads SVGEGT. CDR3 size: 16 residues. For the CDR3, the DNA is TGTGCCAGCCACCTCCGGGACAGGGGGCCCGACACTGAAGCTTTCTTT. Protein sequence: CASHLRDRGPDTEAFF.

This chain uses TRBV7-2 with TRBJ2-7, with D perhaps matching TRBD2 (6 bases). Trimming pared 7 bases from V and 7 bases from J, leaving 17 bases between. CDR1 is SGHTA, CDR2 FQGNSA, per germline. This CDR3 contains 13 residues. CDR3 bases: TGTGCCAGCACCGGAGGGACCGGGCGGGAGCAGTACTTC. Its translation: CASTGGTGREQYF.

The chain links TRBV20-1 to TRBJ1-1; D uncertain. V lost 3 bases to trimming and J lost 8 bases, with 13 bases between them. The CDR3 is made up of 12 amino acids. Germline values: CDR1 DFQATT, CDR2 SNEGSKA (reference sequence). CDR3 bases: TGCAGTGCTAGGAAACAGACCATAGAAGCTTTCTTT. This gives the protein CSARKQTIEAFF.

The chain employs TRBV7-2 and TRBJ2-2, with 12 positions matching TRBD2. The CDR3 runs 18 residues. The trim removed 1 base at V and 2 bases at J, leaving 5 bases unmatched. Per the germline V gene, CDR1 is SGHTA and CDR2 is FQGNSA. The CDR3 DNA sequence: TGTGCCAGCAGCTTAGGCGGACTAGCGGGGATTAACACCGGGGAGCTGTTTTTT. It encodes CASSLGGLAGINTGELFF.

This clonotype was seen ten or more times. The chain couples TRBV20-1 to TRBJ2-7; 11 positions agree with TRBD2. The CDR3 is 14 amino acids. The germline CDR1 and CDR2 sequences are DFQATT and SNEGSKA (reference sequence). The junction had 2 bases not matched to a gene; V was cut back by 2 bases and J by 2 bases. The CDR3 protein is CSARRLAGPYEQYF. The CDR3 bases are TGCAGTGCTAGACGACTAGCGGGACCCTACGAGCAGTACTTC.

This clonotype was found a few times. The V call is TRBV4-3, the J call TRBJ1-1; 7 positions agree with TRBD1. This CDR3 has 13 amino acids. V lost 2 bases, J lost 4 bases, and 1 base stayed unmatched. Germline-derived CDR1 and CDR2 are LGHNA and YSLEER. CDR3 sequence: CASSQYRGTEAFF. CDR3 bases: TGCGCCAGCAGCCAATACAGGGGCACTGAAGCTTTCTTT.

The chain is built from TRBV29-1 and TRBJ1-1; 8 bases match TRBD1. The ends lost 2 bases at V and 5 bases at J; junction bases unmatched: 4. The CDR3 consists of 13 residues. CDR1 SQVTM and CDR2 ANQGSEA come from the germline V gene. This chain's CDR3 is CSVETGGNTEAFF. CDR3 bases: TGCAGCGTTGAAACAGGGGGAAATACTGAAGCTTTCTTT.

In this sample, this clonotype turned up a few times. The genes are TRBV14 and TRBJ1-2; TRBD1 is a possible D gene (5 bases). Between the trimmed V and J ends, which lost 6 bases and 5 bases, there was a span of 10 bases. This CDR3 spans 12 amino acids. Germline assignment: CDR1 SGHDN and CDR2 FVKESK. CDR3 protein: CASSDSYYGYTF. The CDR3 region has the DNA TGTGCCAGCAGTGACAGCTATTATGGCTACACCTTC.

This chain uses TRBV6-6 with TRBJ2-6; the D gene is possibly TRBD2 (5 bases). Germline V gene lookup returns CDR1 MNHNY and CDR2 SVGAGI (reference sequence). V was trimmed by 11 bases and J by 0 bases, leaving 11 bases between them. The CDR3 is made up of 14 amino acids. CDR3 residues: CAASRSSGANVLTF. For the CDR3, the DNA is TGTGCCGCTAGCCGTAGCTCTGGGGCCAACGTCCTGACTTTC.

This clonotype has at least ten counts. The chain recombines TRBV20-1 with TRBJ1-3; D gene ambiguous. Germline V gives CDR1 DFQATT, CDR2 SNEGSKA (reference sequence). Trimming took 6 bases from V and 4 from J, leaving 16 bases between them. The CDR3 is 14 residues long. The chain's CDR3 is CSATRSAVGNTIYF. The CDR3, as DNA: TGCAGTGCCACCCGCTCGGCAGTCGGAAACACCATATATTTT.

This clonotype has ten or more counts. This chain joins TRBV2 and TRBJ2-7; maybe TRBD1 (6 bases). Trimming pared 4 bases from V and 3 bases from J, leaving 16 bases between. The CDR3 is 15 amino acids. CDR1 and CDR2 from the germline V gene are SNHLY and FYNNEI. CDR3 protein: CASSGLGRGSYEQYF. CDR3 nucleotides: TGTGCCAGCAGTGGATTGGGCAGGGGAAGCTACGAGCAGTACTTC. The whole variable domain, remainder taken from reference TRBV2 and TRBJ2-7, is EPEVTQTPSHQVTQMGQEVILRCVPISNHLYFYWYRQILGQKVEFLVSFYNNEISEKSEIFDDQFSVERPDGSNFTLKIRSTKLEDSAMYFCASSGLGRGSYEQYFGPGTRLTVT.

This chain joins TRBV5-4 and TRBJ2-7; 9 bases map to TRBD1. The length of the CDR3 is 14 residues. Germline CDR1 reads SGHNT; CDR2 reads YYREEE (reference sequence). The V segment lost 4 bases and the J segment 6 bases; nucleotides outside the gene matches: 8. CDR3 sequence: CASSARDRDPEQYF. As DNA, the CDR3 is TGTGCCAGCAGCGCCCGGGACAGGGATCCCGAGCAGTACTTC.

The rearrangement links TRBV4-1 to TRBJ2-5; D not resolved. V lost 7 bases, J lost 4 bases, and 16 bases lay in between. The V gene's germline CDR1 is MGHRA and CDR2 YSYEKL. CDR3 length equals 14 residues. CDR3 nucleotides: TGCGCCAGCAACCAGGTCTATCTTGCAGAGACCCAGTACTTC. This translates into CASNQVYLAETQYF.

This chain uses TRBV29-1 with TRBJ1-1; no clear D. V shed 0 bases and J shed 11 bases, with 7 bases lying between them. The germline CDR1 and CDR2 sequences are SQVTM and ANQGSEA. The CDR3 covers 10 residues. The CDR3 protein is CSVEDPLAFF. CDR3 coding DNA: TGCAGCGTTGAAGATCCCCTGGCTTTCTTT. Drawing the rest from reference TRBV29-1 and TRBJ1-1, the complete variable domain is SAVISQKPSRDICQRGTSLTIQCQVDSQVTMMFWYRQQPGQSLTLIATANQGSEATYESGFVIDKFPISRPNLTFSTLTVSNMSPEDSSIYLCSVEDPLAFFGQGTRLTVV.